This passage covers 14 T cell receptor beta chains from one sample sequenced in a study of shared clonotypes between healthy human individuals. The data were produced by immunoSEQ multiplex PCR, yet TCRdb's version contains in-frame clones alone and is incomplete. Here the sample spans some 2 million clones, around 95% being singletons. The sequencing sample was made of naive CD4+ T cells sorted from blood. The subset denotes: CD45RA+ positively selected. Source of these receptors: a man aged 18 to 29 in good health.

The DNA for the CDR3 is TGTGCCAGCAGTTACTCAGAGACAGGCCCTTACGAGCAGTACTTC. Encoded protein: CASSYSETGPYEQYF. The rearrangement links TRBV6-6 to TRBJ2-7, with D perhaps matching TRBD1 (6 bases). V was clipped by 0 bases and J by 4 bases, with 13 bases between them. CDR3 size: 15 residues. The germline V gene encodes CDR1 MNHNY and CDR2 SVGAGI (reference sequence).

The V call is TRBV7-2, the J call TRBJ1-6; D gene unclear. CDR3 length equals 17 residues. CDR1 is SGHTA, CDR2 FQGNSA, per germline. V dropped 0 bases and J dropped 0 bases, with 9 bases sitting between them. Here the CDR3 reads CASSLAVGSSYNSPLHF. CDR3 in DNA: TGTGCCAGCAGCTTAGCGGTGGGGAGCTCCTATAATTCACCCCTCCACTTT.

V usage is TRBV28 and J usage is TRBJ1-1; D might be TRBD1 (5 bases). The V end lost 6 bases, the J end lost 13 bases, and 24 bases lay between the germline ends. The CDR3 runs 14 residues. CDR1 MDHEN and CDR2 SYDVKM come from the germline V gene. The CDR3 DNA sequence: TGTGCCAGCAGCCAATCCCCGCCCCACCCTAGGGGTTTCTTT. This codes for CASSQSPPHPRGFF.

CDR3 nucleotide sequence: TGTGCCAGCAGCTACGACAGGGCGCCTGGAAACACCATATATTTT. It is translated as CASSYDRAPGNTIYF. The J gene is TRBJ1-3, the V gene TRBV6-5; TRBD1 matches 7 bases. The germline V gene encodes CDR1 MNHEY and CDR2 SVGAGI. This CDR3 spans 15 amino acids. V lost 6 bases and J lost 2; bases outside the gene matches: 7.

The CDR3 loop is CASSLTLMSDTQYF. The CDR3, as DNA: TGTGCCAGCAGCTTAACTCTGATGTCGGATACGCAGTATTTT. The V gene is TRBV7-3, the J gene TRBJ2-3; no clear D gene. Germline CDR1 SGHTA, CDR2 FQGTGA. This CDR3 comprises 14 residues. V was pared by 0 bases and J by 6 bases, with 10 bases between.

The chain employs TRBV7-3 and TRBJ2-5; 8 positions match TRBD1. The CDR3 runs 13 residues. Germline V gives CDR1 SGHTA, CDR2 FQGTGA. V dropped 7 bases and J dropped 5; count of bases not matched to a gene: 6. The CDR3 sequence: CASTQGAGETQYF. In DNA, the CDR3 is TGTGCCAGCACCCAGGGGGCAGGGGAGACCCAGTACTTC.

This sequence joins TRBV10-3 and TRBJ2-1; TRBD2 agrees at 9 bases. The length of the CDR3 is 17 residues. CDR1 is ENHRY, CDR2 SYGVKD, per germline. Trimming took 8 bases from V and 1 from J; bases not matched to a gene: 12. The DNA of the CDR3 is TGTGCCATCGGTCCAGCGGGGGGACTCCCTTCCTACAATGAGCAGTTCTTC. This encodes CAIGPAGGLPSYNEQFF.

The J gene is TRBJ1-5, the V gene TRBV4-1; TRBD1 agrees at 7 bases. With 0 bases clipped from V and 4 bases from J, the junction kept 6 bases outside the gene matches. The length of the CDR3 is 16 residues. The germline V gene encodes CDR1 MGHRA and CDR2 YSYEKL. The CDR3 loop is CASSQDEGALNQPQHF. The CDR3 DNA follows: TGCGCCAGCAGCCAAGATGAGGGGGCCTTAAATCAGCCCCAGCATTTT.

The chain recombines TRBV5-4 with TRBJ2-3, with TRBD2 matching 7 bases. The CDR3 loop spans 16 amino acids. Germline V gives CDR1 SGHNT, CDR2 YYREEE (reference sequence). Trimming at V came to 3 bases and at J to 0 bases, leaving 7 bases not matched to a gene. CDR3 sequence (DNA): TGTGCCAGCAGCTCAGTAGCGGGCCCTAGCACAGATACGCAGTATTTT. Encoded protein: CASSSVAGPSTDTQYF. Based on the CDR3 plus reference TRBV5-4 and TRBJ2-3, the full variable domain is ETGVTQSPTHLIKTRGQQVTLRCSSQSGHNTVSWYQQALGQGPQFIFQYYREEENGRGNFPPRFSGLQFPNYSSELNVNALELDDSALYLCASSSVAGPSTDTQYFGPGTRLTVL.

V is TRBV5-1 and J is TRBJ2-5; 10 bases fit TRBD2. The CDR3 is made up of 16 amino acids. With V trimmed by 4 bases and J by 3 bases, 9 bases remained unmatched. Germline V gives CDR1 SGHRS, CDR2 YFSETQ. CDR3 in DNA: TGCGCCAGCAGCGCCCCTCTAGCGGGGGTAGAAGAGACCCAGTACTTC. Translating it yields CASSAPLAGVEETQYF.

V and J are TRBV27 and TRBJ1-4; a possible D gene is TRBD1 (5 bases). Trimming left V 2 bases short and J 8 bases short, with 12 bases between. Looked up from germline, CDR1 is MNHEY and CDR2 is SMNVEV (reference sequence). The CDR3 loop spans 14 amino acids. CDR3 sequence: CASSLRGVTEKLFF. The CDR3 DNA reads TGTGCCAGCAGTTTAAGAGGGGTTACCGAAAAACTGTTTTTT.

This clone was recorded only once. The J gene is TRBJ2-7, the V gene TRBV19, with a weak D call TRBD1 (6 bases). There are 16 residues in the CDR3. The germline V gene encodes CDR1 LNHDA and CDR2 SQIVND (reference sequence). The V gene lost 4 bases and the J gene lost 0 bases, with 16 bases spanning the gap. For the CDR3, the DNA is TGTGCCAGTAGTACTCTCGGACAGAAAAACTCCTACGAGCAGTACTTC. Protein sequence: CASSTLGQKNSYEQYF.

V usage is TRBV30 and J usage is TRBJ2-5; perhaps TRBD2 as D (6 bases). Trimming pared 1 base from V and 9 bases from J, leaving 12 bases between. CDR1 and CDR2 from the germline V gene are GTSNPN and SVGIG (reference sequence). The CDR3 is 12 residues long. As DNA, the CDR3 is TGTGCCTGGAGTGGGGGGGTTGCGTCCCAGTACTTC. Encoded protein: CAWSGGVASQYF.

The chain joins TRBV6-6 to TRBJ1-2; possibly TRBD1 for D (6 bases). The V gene lost 5 bases and the J gene lost 6 bases, with 16 bases spanning the gap. The germline gives CDR1 MNHNY, CDR2 SVGAGI (reference sequence). This CDR3 region has 14 residues. CDR3 sequence (DNA): TGTGCCAGCAGTCCAATACAGGGTCCGAATGGCTACACCTTC. It codes for CASSPIQGPNGYTF.